These 19 T cell receptor beta chains share one sample of origin, sequenced in a study of shared clonotypes between healthy human individuals. Generated by immunoSEQ multiplex PCR, the TCRdb table keeps only in-frame clones and is missing some. The sample lists approximately 840,000 clones, approximately 96% occurring once. CD45RO-negative, CCR7-selected cells formed the naive CD8 fraction, which excluded terminally differentiated effector memory CD45RA+ cells. Sequencing used naive CD8+ T cells sorted from blood. Receptors were obtained from a man younger than 40 in good health.

This rearrangement joins TRBV9 to TRBJ2-2; D is unclear. Germline CDR1 reads SGDLS; CDR2 reads YYNGEE. The V end lost 5 bases, the J end lost 2 bases, and 10 bases lay between the germline ends. The CDR3 is made up of 14 amino acids. DNA for the CDR3: TGTGCCAGCAGAGACGATAGTAACACCGGGGAGCTGTTTTTT. Its protein product is CASRDDSNTGELFF.

The sample holds one count of this clone. J is TRBJ2-1 and V is TRBV5-5, with D possibly being TRBD2 (6 bases). The germline V gene has CDR1 SGHKS and CDR2 YYEKEE (reference sequence). With 0 bases removed from V and 4 bases from J, the gap between germline ends came to 11 bases. The length of the CDR3 is 15 residues. The CDR3 bases are TGTGCCAGCAGCTTGGACGGGGCGGGGTACAATGAGCAGTTCTTC. Amino acid sequence: CASSLDGAGYNEQFF. The full variable domain, in which reference TRBV5-5 and TRBJ2-1 provide the parts outside the CDR3, is DAGVTQSPTHLIKTRGQQVTLRCSPISGHKSVSWYQQVLGQGPQFIFQYYEKEERGRGNFPDRFSARQFPNYSSELNVNALLLGDSALYLCASSLDGAGYNEQFFGPGTRLTVL.

This chain connects TRBV2 to TRBJ1-1, with D unclear. The CDR3 is 14 residues long. The germline V and J ends were trimmed by 3 bases and 3 bases, with 11 bases remaining between them. From germline, CDR1 is SNHLY and CDR2 FYNNEI. CDR3 loop: CASSEVGSDTEAFF. The CDR3 coding sequence is TGTGCCAGCAGTGAGGTGGGATCGGACACTGAAGCTTTCTTT.

The chain combines TRBV11-2 with TRBJ2-3; the D gene is possibly TRBD2 (6 bases). This CDR3 contains 15 residues. The germline V gene has CDR1 SGHAT and CDR2 FQNNGV. With 6 bases removed from V and 2 bases from J, the gap between germline ends came to 15 bases. The CDR3 loop is CASSSRRVATDTQYF. CDR3 in DNA: TGTGCCAGCAGTTCGAGGAGGGTAGCCACAGATACGCAGTATTTT. Together with reference TRBV11-2 and TRBJ2-3, the CDR3 gives the full variable domain: EAGVAQSPRYKIIEKRQSVAFWCNPISGHATLYWYQQILGQGPKLLIQFQNNGVVDDSQLPKDRFSAERLKGVDSTLKIQPAKLEDSAVYLCASSSRRVATDTQYFGPGTRLTVL.

The chain is built from TRBV7-8 and TRBJ1-1; possible D gene TRBD1, 5 bases. Looked up from germline, CDR1 is SGHVS and CDR2 is FQNEAQ. The ends were cut back, 5 bases at V and 0 bases at J, with 10 bases in the middle. The CDR3 is 14 residues long. In DNA, the CDR3 is TGTGCCAGCAGCGACAGTGGGGTGAACACTGAAGCTTTCTTT. Protein: CASSDSGVNTEAFF. Based on the CDR3 plus reference TRBV7-8 and TRBJ1-1, the full variable domain is GAGVSQSPRYKVAKRGQDVALRCDPISGHVSLFWYQQALGQGPEFLTYFQNEAQLDKSGLPSDRFFAERPEGSVSTLKIQRTQQEDSAVYLCASSDSGVNTEAFFGQGTRLTVV.

V and J are TRBV7-9 and TRBJ2-3; D is unresolved. Germline loops: CDR1 SEHNR, CDR2 FQNEAQ (reference sequence). V was shortened by 7 bases and J by 2 bases, with 28 bases between the two germline ends. The CDR3 sequence is 19 residues long. Here the CDR3 DNA reads TGTGCCAGCACCCTACTTATTGGCGAGAAACAGAACCTCACAGATACGCAGTATTTT. As protein: CASTLLIGEKQNLTDTQYF.

The chain combines TRBV27 with TRBJ1-5, with D uncertain. With 2 bases removed from V and 7 bases from J, the gap between germline ends came to 15 bases. The CDR3 loop spans 15 amino acids. Germline-derived CDR1 and CDR2 are MNHEY and SMNVEV (reference sequence). CDR3 sequence (DNA): TGTGCCAGCAGTTTACGGGCAGACTTTAGACAGCCCCAGCATTTT. Translating gives CASSLRADFRQPQHF.

The table lists this clone with a count of one. V is TRBV18 and J is TRBJ1-1, with D maybe TRBD1 (6 bases). V lost 0 bases, J lost 5 bases, and 10 bases lay in between. The germline gives CDR1 KGHSH, CDR2 LQKENI. The length of the CDR3 is 14 residues. The CDR3 DNA reads TGTGCCAGCTCACCACCGCTAACAGGGACTGAAGCTTTCTTT. Translating gives CASSPPLTGTEAFF.

The genes are TRBV4-1 and TRBJ2-1; D not certain. CDR3 size: 14 residues. The V and J ends lost 3 bases and 6 bases respectively, with 12 bases between them. Germline CDR1 MGHRA, CDR2 YSYEKL. This chain's CDR3 is CASSHSDLTNEQFF. DNA for the CDR3: TGCGCCAGCAGCCATTCGGACCTGACCAATGAGCAGTTCTTC.

This clone was counted a few times. V usage is TRBV11-2 and J usage is TRBJ2-7; D is perhaps TRBD2 (5 bases). From germline, CDR1 is SGHAT and CDR2 FQNNGV. Trimming shortened V by 4 bases and J by 4 bases, and 20 bases separated the two germline ends. The CDR3 contains 16 residues. The CDR3 region has the DNA TGTGCCAGCAGCTCGGGCCAGTTAGGGAGAACTTACGAGCAGTACTTC. It specifies CASSSGQLGRTYEQYF.

The chain employs TRBV2 and TRBJ2-6, with 9 bases lining up with TRBD1. CDR1 is SNHLY, CDR2 FYNNEI, per germline. Trimming removed 7 bases from V and 4 bases from J; junction bases left unmatched: 11. The CDR3 is 17 amino acids. The CDR3 DNA follows: TGTGCCAGCATCAGCCGGGACAGGGAGTTAGGGGCCAACGTCCTGACTTTC. It is translated as CASISRDRELGANVLTF.

V gene TRBV10-3 combines with J gene TRBJ1-2; 7 nucleotides match TRBD1. The CDR3 length is 13 residues. Germline values: CDR1 ENHRY, CDR2 SYGVKD. Trimming cost V 9 bases and J 8 bases; bases outside gene matches: 12. The CDR3: CAIAGGGAQGYTF. The DNA for the CDR3 is TGTGCCATAGCCGGAGGGGGCGCACAGGGCTACACCTTC.

This sequence joins TRBV27 and TRBJ2-2; TRBD2 agrees at 13 bases. The CDR3 consists of 17 residues. Germline V gene sequence: CDR1 MNHEY, CDR2 SMNVEV (reference sequence). Trimming at V came to 2 bases and at J to 1 base, leaving 1 base not matched to a gene. CDR3 DNA: TGTGCCAGCAGTTTAAGACTAGCGGGAGGGAACACCGGGGAGCTGTTTTTT. Residues: CASSLRLAGGNTGELFF.

This chain uses TRBV28 with TRBJ2-3, with 7 positions matching TRBD1. Germline CDR1 MDHEN, CDR2 SYDVKM. V trimming: 5 bases; J trimming: 5 bases; junction bases outside the gene matches: 16. The CDR3 consists of 17 residues. The CDR3 nucleotides are TGTGCCAGCAGTCTCAGGGGGAGATCTATTACGGGAGATACGCAGTATTTT. It codes for CASSLRGRSITGDTQYF.

Remarks on this clone: Different DNA sequences within this sample yield the same CDR3. This sequence joins TRBV7-9 and TRBJ1-1; maybe TRBD1 (5 bases). Germline CDR1 is SEHNR and CDR2 is FQNEAQ (reference sequence). The CDR3 covers 13 residues. Trimming left V 0 bases short and J 3 bases short, with 5 bases between. The CDR3, as DNA: TGTGCCAGCAGCTTAGCGGGGGACACTGAAGCTTTCTTT. Translation gives CASSLAGDTEAFF.

This sequence joins TRBV6-4 and TRBJ2-1; D might be TRBD2 (6 bases). CDR3 length equals 13 residues. With 4 bases removed from V and 11 bases from J, the gap between germline ends came to 15 bases. The germline V gene encodes CDR1 MRHNA and CDR2 SNTAGT. CDR3 in DNA: TGTGCCAGCAGTGGCCCTGGGACTCGCCAGCAGTTCTTC. Translated, it gives CASSGPGTRQQFF.

The V call is TRBV13, the J call TRBJ2-6; 11 nucleotides agree with TRBD2. The CDR3 is made up of 15 amino acids. Unmatched junction bases numbered 6, after V lost 5 bases and J lost 9 bases. Germline CDR1 PRHDT, CDR2 FYEKMQ (reference sequence). CDR3 DNA sequence: TGTGCCAGCAGCCCCGGACTAGCGGGTCTCAACGTCCTGACTTTC. Its protein is CASSPGLAGLNVLTF.

The chain is built from TRBV4-2 and TRBJ1-5; D remains ambiguous. With 0 bases removed from V and 3 bases from J, the gap between germline ends came to 6 bases. The germline CDR1 and CDR2 sequences are LGHNA and YNFKEQ. This CDR3 comprises 14 residues. CDR3 sequence: CASSQDSTNQPQHF. CDR3 coding DNA: TGTGCCAGCAGCCAAGACAGCACCAATCAGCCCCAGCATTTT.

The rearrangement uses TRBV15 and TRBJ2-5; 11 bases match TRBD2. Trimming took 4 bases from V and 5 from J; bases not matched to a gene: 6. The CDR3 contains 15 residues. Per germline, CDR1 LNHNV and CDR2 YYDKDF (reference sequence). CDR3 in amino acids: CATSTIAGGGETQYF. The CDR3 DNA is TGTGCCACCAGCACCATAGCGGGAGGGGGCGAGACCCAGTACTTC.